This T cell receptor beta chain was profiled in a study of Ad26.COV2.S vaccination and SARS-CoV-2 variants. The data were produced by immunoSEQ multiplex PCR, yet TCRdb's version contains in-frame clones alone and is incomplete. The sample includes fewer than 400,000 clones, about 88% of them seen just once. Study-wide results and caveats: Measures of TCR breadth and depth may have fallen short of total T cell responses.

The treatment denotes: around 19 received Ad26.COV2.S at low or high dose, single or two shots; 5 received placebo; per-sample allocation not given. Sampling was done on day 63 after the first vaccine or placebo injection. An Ad26 vector expressing Wuhan-strain SARS-CoV-2 spike served as the vaccine. This clone was seen a handful of times. The antigen is unknown. This receptor was taken from a person between 18 and 65 years old who received the Ad26.COV2.S COVID-19 vaccine or a placebo. Sequencing used peripheral blood, obtained in a trial of Ad26.COV2.S vaccine versus placebo.

The CDR3 reads CASSLNRFDTNTEAFF. The CDR3 region has the DNA TGTGCCAGCAGCTTAAACCGATTTGACACGAACACTGAAGCTTTCTTT. V usage is TRBV7-2 and J usage is TRBJ1-1; D ambiguous. Germline CDR1 SGHTA, CDR2 FQGNSA. There are 16 residues in the CDR3. With 2 bases removed from V and 1 base from J, the gap between germline ends came to 14 bases.